The 26 T cell receptor beta chains in this list originate from one sample, sequenced in a study of blood T cell repertoires in COVID-19. The protocol was immunoSEQ multiplex PCR, while the TCRdb copy is restricted to in-frame clones and leaves out a portion. The sample includes about 130,000 clones, over 60% of them seen just once. The sequenced sample consisted of peripheral blood. Every receptor here comes from a woman aged 70-85 years with acute or convalescent COVID-19.

V gene TRBV19 combines with J gene TRBJ1-5; the match to TRBD1 covers 8 bases. Trimming at V came to 5 bases and at J to 0 bases, leaving 9 bases not matched to a gene. In germline, CDR1 is LNHDA, CDR2 SQIVND (reference sequence). The CDR3 has 17 residues. The CDR3 coding sequence is TGTGCCAGTAGTTCCGGGACAGGAGCATATAGCAATCAGCCCCAGCATTTT. It is translated as CASSSGTGAYSNQPQHF.

This clone has a handful of counts. The CDR3 DNA sequence: TGCGCCAGCAAACGAGGCTACGAGCAGTACTTC. This encodes CASKRGYEQYF. The rearrangement links TRBV5-1 to TRBJ2-7; D remains ambiguous. CDR3 length: 11 residues. Between the trimmed V and J ends, which lost 6 bases and 3 bases, there was a span of 7 bases. Germline-derived CDR1 and CDR2 are SGHRS and YFSETQ.

CDR3 in DNA: TGTGCCTGGAGTGTTCGGGGGATCGGTAGTATAGGCAATCAGCCCCAGCATTTT. Translated: CAWSVRGIGSIGNQPQHF. The gene calls are TRBV30 and TRBJ1-5, with D tentatively TRBD1 (5 bases). Germline V gene data show CDR1 as GTSNPN and CDR2 as SVGIG (reference sequence). Between the trimmed V and J ends, which lost 0 bases and 2 bases, there was a span of 20 bases. This CDR3 is built from 18 residues.

The chain uses TRBV2 and TRBJ2-5; the match to TRBD2 covers 8 bases. The germline V gene has CDR1 SNHLY and CDR2 FYNNEI. This CDR3 spans 15 amino acids. V trimming: 10 bases; J trimming: 4 bases; junction bases outside the gene matches: 14. In DNA, the CDR3 is TGTGCCACCCAGAAGTTGGCGGGAGGCGGAGAGACCCAGTACTTC. Residues: CATQKLAGGGETQYF.

The J gene is TRBJ2-5, the V gene TRBV30; D is possibly TRBD2 (6 bases). Germline V gene lookup returns CDR1 GTSNPN and CDR2 SVGIG (reference sequence). V was shortened by 4 bases and J by 5 bases, with 17 bases between the two germline ends. This CDR3 spans 14 amino acids. Here the CDR3 DNA reads TGTGCCTGGACCCGCGGAGGGTCCGGGGAGACCCAGTACTTC. Amino acids: CAWTRGGSGETQYF.

V and J are TRBV9 and TRBJ1-2, with 8 bases that match TRBD1. The CDR3 is 14 residues long. V shed 0 bases, J shed 5 bases, and the junction held 3 bases outside the gene matches. Germline CDR1 SGDLS, CDR2 YYNGEE. The CDR3 nucleotides read TGTGCCAGCAGCGTAGGGACAGGGAATTATGGCTACACCTTC. It codes for CASSVGTGNYGYTF. Looking up the rest from reference TRBV9 and TRBJ1-2 gives the full variable domain: DSGVTQTPKHLITATGQRVTLRCSPRSGDLSVYWYQQSLDQGLQFLIQYYNGEERAKGNILERFSAQQFPDLHSELNLSSLELGDSALYFCASSVGTGNYGYTFGSGTRLTVV.

The chain employs TRBV7-2 and TRBJ1-2, with 12 bases aligning to TRBD1. CDR1 is SGHTA and CDR2 is FQGNSA in the germline V gene. This CDR3 has 16 residues. Losses at the gene ends were 4 bases for V and 4 bases for J; bases not matched to a gene: 7. CDR3 bases: TGTGCCAGCAGCTCGGGACAGGGGGCGGTTGGCTATGGCTACACCTTC. The encoded protein is CASSSGQGAVGYGYTF.

This clone was counted a single time. The chain is built from TRBV19 and TRBJ1-1; a possible D gene is TRBD1 (6 bases). Per germline, CDR1 LNHDA and CDR2 SQIVND (reference sequence). Trimming cost V 3 bases and J 4 bases, with 12 bases left between them. CDR3 size: 14 residues. CDR3 DNA sequence: TGTGCCAGTAGTATCCGCGGGGGCGGCACTGAAGCTTTCTTT. Its protein product is CASSIRGGGTEAFF.

The rearrangement joins TRBV19 to TRBJ2-2; 7 bases agree with TRBD1. V lost 7 bases to trimming and J lost 5 bases; unmatched junction nucleotides: 7. CDR3 size: 14 residues. Germline CDR1 reads LNHDA; CDR2 reads SQIVND (reference sequence). The CDR3 coding sequence is TGTGCCAGTAAAGGGACAGCCGAAACCGGGGAGCTGTTTTTT. It is translated as CASKGTAETGELFF.

This clone was picked up many times. This chain uses TRBV5-1 with TRBJ2-7; maybe TRBD1 (5 bases). CDR3 size: 14 residues. Deletions cut 0 bases from V and 5 bases from J, with 12 bases between. Looked up from germline, CDR1 is SGHRS and CDR2 is YFSETQ. CDR3 sequence reads: CASSLVMQGNEQYF. The CDR3 DNA reads TGCGCCAGCAGCTTGGTTATGCAGGGTAACGAGCAGTACTTC.

CDR3 in DNA: TGTGCCACCAGTCCGCGCGGGAGAGTGGCCGGGGAGCTGTTTTTT. Translation gives CATSPRGRVAGELFF. The chain is built from TRBV24-1 and TRBJ2-2; 7 bases align to TRBD2. CDR3 length equals 15 residues. The germline V gene encodes CDR1 KGHDR and CDR2 SFDVKD. The J segment lost 6 bases and the V segment lost 6 bases, leaving 9 bases of the junction unmatched.

A single count supports this clone. This chain links TRBV2 with TRBJ1-4, with 9 bases aligning to TRBD1. The CDR3 is 15 residues long. The germline V gene has CDR1 SNHLY and CDR2 FYNNEI. The V segment lost 8 bases and the J segment 7 bases; nucleotides outside the gene matches: 11. CDR3 DNA sequence: TGTGCCAGCTTCAACAGGGGGCAGGGGGGTGAAAAACTGTTTTTT. Amino acid sequence: CASFNRGQGGEKLFF.

The chain combines TRBV6-5 with TRBJ2-3, with TRBD2 matching 7 bases. The CDR3 has 15 residues. Germline-derived CDR1 and CDR2 are MNHEY and SVGAGI. J lost 3 bases, V lost 7 bases, and 10 bases had no gene match. The CDR3 reads CASTYLGGGTDTQYF. The CDR3 DNA reads as TGTGCCAGCACTTATCTCGGGGGAGGGACAGATACGCAGTATTTT.

This chain joins TRBV3-1 (or the pseudogene TRBV3-2) and TRBJ2-3; perhaps TRBD2 as D (7 bases). Germline V CDR1 and CDR2: LGHDT, YNNKEL (reference sequence). There are 20 residues in the CDR3. Trimming cost V 1 base and J 0 bases, with 23 bases left between them. The CDR3 protein is CASSQARRAPGGGSTDTQYF. In DNA, the CDR3 is TGTGCCAGCAGCCAAGCCCGACGGGCCCCGGGGGGCGGAAGCACAGATACGCAGTATTTT.

The chain has TRBV5-1 and TRBJ1-2; D may be TRBD1 (5 bases). CDR3 length equals 14 residues. Trimming removed 0 bases from V and 7 bases from J, with 13 bases in between. Germline CDR1 is SGHRS and CDR2 is YFSETQ. The CDR3 sequence: CASSLDPGKSGYTF. The CDR3 nucleotides read TGCGCCAGCAGCTTGGATCCAGGGAAGAGTGGCTACACCTTC.

The genes are TRBV29-1 and TRBJ2-1; 12 nucleotides line up with TRBD2. Per germline, CDR1 SQVTM and CDR2 ANQGSEA. Germline trimming cut 3 bases from V and 7 bases from J; bases unmatched to any gene: 7. The CDR3 spans 15 residues. The CDR3 coding sequence is TGCAGCGTTGACTCGACTAGCGGGAGTAGGAATGAGCAGTTCTTC. Translation: CSVDSTSGSRNEQFF.

This clone was observed many times. CDR3 coding DNA: TGCAGCGTTGATCGCGATAACACCGGGGAGCTGTTTTTT. Its translation: CSVDRDNTGELFF. The V and J genes are TRBV29-1 and TRBJ2-2; D uncertain. The CDR3 length is 13 residues. CDR1 and CDR2 from the germline V gene are SQVTM and ANQGSEA. Trimming left V 3 bases short and J 2 bases short, with 7 bases between.

This clone was observed a single time. The chain's CDR3 is CASSEALPGGAGGTVNTEAFF. CDR3 nucleotide sequence: TGTGCCAGCAGTGAAGCGCTTCCTGGAGGAGCAGGGGGTACGGTGAACACTGAAGCTTTCTTT. The chain links TRBV2 to TRBJ1-1; 7 bases agree with TRBD1. Germline CDR1 is SNHLY and CDR2 is FYNNEI. V shed 0 bases, J shed 0 bases, and the junction held 19 bases outside the gene matches. This CDR3 contains 21 residues.

The rearrangement joins TRBV9 to TRBJ2-2, with D unresolved. Per germline, CDR1 SGDLS and CDR2 YYNGEE. This CDR3 comprises 15 residues. Trimming cost V 3 bases and J 1 base, with 10 bases left between them. CDR3 sequence reads: CASSGSAGNTGELFF. CDR3 in DNA: TGTGCCAGCAGCGGGTCGGCAGGGAACACCGGGGAGCTGTTTTTT.

The chain couples TRBV7-9 to TRBJ2-1; 16 bases map to TRBD2. The CDR3 runs 15 residues. J gave up 15 bases and V 2 bases, and 7 bases lay outside the gene matches. Germline V gene lookup returns CDR1 SEHNR and CDR2 FQNEAQ (reference sequence). This CDR3 reads CASSLSGLAGGQGFF. The CDR3 bases are TGTGCCAGCAGCTTATCGGGACTAGCGGGAGGGCAGGGGTTCTTC.

The chain has TRBV7-2 and TRBJ2-7; the match to TRBD2 covers 7 bases. V shed 8 bases, J shed 0 bases, and the junction held 10 bases outside the gene matches. This CDR3 comprises 15 residues. CDR1 and CDR2 (germline): SGHTA, FQGNSA. The CDR3 bases are TGTGCCAGCTCCCCCCTAGCGGCCCACTCCTACGAGCAGTACTTC. The encoded protein is CASSPLAAHSYEQYF.

This clone was observed a few times. The rearrangement uses TRBV6-5 and TRBJ1-2; possibly TRBD1 for D (6 bases). Germline CDR1 is MNHEY and CDR2 is SVGAGI. CDR3 length: 15 amino acids. The ends were cut back, 0 bases at V and 3 bases at J, with 11 bases in the middle. The CDR3 is CASSYSIAGDYGYTF. The CDR3, as DNA: TGTGCCAGCAGTTACTCGATCGCAGGGGACTATGGCTACACCTTC.

This clone was found a few times. The chain recombines TRBV11-3 with TRBJ1-2, with D possibly being TRBD1 (6 bases). V was clipped by 8 bases and J by 7 bases, with 17 bases between them. This CDR3 comprises 13 residues. The germline CDR1 and CDR2 sequences are SGHNT and YENEEA. CDR3 nucleotides: TGTGCCAGCCAAGGGGGAGGGACGGTTGGCTACACCTTC. Translating gives CASQGGGTVGYTF.

As regards this clone: The germline gene is not matched at one end of the junction; a read error may be the cause. The chain uses TRBV7-2 and TRBJ2-5, with 15 bases identical to TRBD2. In germline, CDR1 is SGHTA, CDR2 FQGNSA. The CDR3 contains 16 residues. The CDR3 coding sequence is TGTGCCAGCAGCTTAGCGCCCGGGACTAGCGGGGGGCCGGCGAACTTC. This sequence encodes CASSLAPGTSGGPANF.

The chain has TRBV28 and TRBJ2-6; tentative D call: TRBD1 (6 bases). Per germline, CDR1 MDHEN and CDR2 SYDVKM. CDR3 length: 16 amino acids. V dropped 5 bases and J dropped 0 bases, with 11 bases sitting between them. This chain's CDR3 is CASSPMGHSGANVLTF. CDR3 nucleotide sequence: TGTGCCAGCAGTCCCATGGGACACTCTGGGGCCAACGTCCTGACTTTC.

V and J are TRBV19 and TRBJ1-5; 11 bases map to TRBD1. The germline gives CDR1 LNHDA, CDR2 SQIVND (reference sequence). The V and J ends lost 9 bases and 5 bases, in that order; junction bases with no gene match: 6. The CDR3 runs 14 residues. DNA for the CDR3: TGTGCCAGCACGGGACAGGGGGGATATCAGCCCCAGCATTTT. Encoded protein: CASTGQGGYQPQHF.